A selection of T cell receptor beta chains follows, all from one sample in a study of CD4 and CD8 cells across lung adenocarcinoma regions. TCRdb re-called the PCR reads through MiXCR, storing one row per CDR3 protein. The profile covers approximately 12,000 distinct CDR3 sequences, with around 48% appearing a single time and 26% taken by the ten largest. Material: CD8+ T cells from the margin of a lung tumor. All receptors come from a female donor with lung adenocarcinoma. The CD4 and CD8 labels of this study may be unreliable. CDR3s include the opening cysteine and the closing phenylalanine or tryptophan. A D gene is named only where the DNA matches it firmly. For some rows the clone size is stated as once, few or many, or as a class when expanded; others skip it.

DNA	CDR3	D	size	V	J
TGTGCCAGCAGAACCGTGAGCTCCTACAATGAGCAGTACTTC	CASRTVSSYNEQYF	-	-	TRBV27	TRBJ2-5
TGTGCCATCAAGGACAGGAACACAGGGGAGCAGTATTTT	CAIKDRNTGEQYF	TRBD1	-	TRBV10-3	TRBJ2-3
TGTGCCAGCAGCCCTGGAACGAGGGGCGAGCAGTACTTC	CASSPGTRGEQYF	-	-	TRBV6-1	TRBJ2-7
TGTGCCAGCACTCCAGACAGGGGTGGCGATACGCAGTATTTT	CASTPDRGGDTQYF	TRBD1	-	TRBV6-1	TRBJ2-3
TGTGCCATCAGTGAGTCGGGGGGGGATACAAATGAGCAGTTCTTC	CAISESGGDTNEQFF	TRBD2	large	TRBV10-3	TRBJ2-1
TGTGCCAGCAGTTTGGGCCGGGGCTCCTACAATACGCAGTACTTC	CASSLGRGSYNTQYF	-	-	TRBV6-5	TRBJ2-7
TGTCTCCAGGCTGTGAGCACAGATACGCAGTATTTT	CLQAVSTDTQYF	-	-	TRBV6-8	TRBJ2-3
TGTGCCAGCAGTCGAAGACGACAGGCAGGAGGGTCCCAGCCCCAGCATTTT	CASSRRRQAGGSQPQHF	-	-	TRBV6-2/TRBV6-3	TRBJ1-5
TGTGCCAGCACGGTTTTCTCTGGGGGGCCGGGGGGCCGTGGCCAAGATACCCAGTACTTC	CASTVFSGGPGGRGQDTQYF	-	-	TRBV6-1	TRBJ2-5
TGTGCCAGCAGATTCTCCGCTACTAGCGGCGATAAGCAGTACTTT	CASRFSATSGDKQYF	TRBD2	-	TRBV6-5	TRBJ2-3
TGTGCCAGCAGCGCCAGGGAGCCCGGGACAGGCCTCTACAATGAGCAGTACTTC	CASSAREPGTGLYNEQYF	TRBD1	-	TRBV7-3	TRBJ2-7
TGTGCCAGCAGCTTCACAGGGGTGCCTGAGCAGTTCTTC	CASSFTGVPEQFF	TRBD1	once	TRBV7-2	TRBJ2-1
TGCGCCAGCAGCCAAGCGGACGGGGGGGGCGGAAGCAAAGATACGCAGTATTTT	CASSQADGGGGSKDTQYF	TRBD2	-	TRBV4-1	TRBJ2-3